This T cell receptor beta chain came from a study of T cell responses to AZD1222 COVID-19 vaccine. Study-wide findings and caveats: Spike-specific TCR breadth and depth were elevated following two AZD1222 doses.

The V and J ends lost 5 bases and 2 bases, in that order; junction bases with no gene match: 2. From germline, CDR1 is SQVTM and CDR2 ANQGSEA. CDR3 length equals 14 residues. Method: immunoSEQ multiplex PCR; TCRdb's copy keeps in-frame clones and lacks some. The table includes more than 95,000 clones, 80% to 90% detected once. To note about this clone: Its antigen is currently unknown.

The sequence came from an adult in good health. The chain combines TRBV29-1 with TRBJ2-1; 11 bases map to TRBD1. This sample comprised peripheral blood, obtained on day 0 of AZD1222 vaccination. CDR3 nucleotide sequence: TGCAGCGTTACGGGACAGGGGGCCTACAATGAGCAGTTCTTC. This sequence encodes CSVTGQGAYNEQFF.